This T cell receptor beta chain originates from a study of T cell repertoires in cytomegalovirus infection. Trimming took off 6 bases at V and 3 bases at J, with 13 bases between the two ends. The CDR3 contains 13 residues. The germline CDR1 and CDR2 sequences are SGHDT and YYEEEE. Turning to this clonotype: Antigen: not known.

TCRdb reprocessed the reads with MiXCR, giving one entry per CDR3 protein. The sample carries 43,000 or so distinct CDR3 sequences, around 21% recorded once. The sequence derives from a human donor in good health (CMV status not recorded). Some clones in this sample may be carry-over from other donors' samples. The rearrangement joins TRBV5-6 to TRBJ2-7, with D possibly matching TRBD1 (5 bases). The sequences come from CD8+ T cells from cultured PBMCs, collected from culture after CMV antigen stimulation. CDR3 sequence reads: CASNPIQGYEQYF. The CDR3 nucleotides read TGTGCCAGCAACCCTATCCAGGGCTACGAGCAGTACTTC.